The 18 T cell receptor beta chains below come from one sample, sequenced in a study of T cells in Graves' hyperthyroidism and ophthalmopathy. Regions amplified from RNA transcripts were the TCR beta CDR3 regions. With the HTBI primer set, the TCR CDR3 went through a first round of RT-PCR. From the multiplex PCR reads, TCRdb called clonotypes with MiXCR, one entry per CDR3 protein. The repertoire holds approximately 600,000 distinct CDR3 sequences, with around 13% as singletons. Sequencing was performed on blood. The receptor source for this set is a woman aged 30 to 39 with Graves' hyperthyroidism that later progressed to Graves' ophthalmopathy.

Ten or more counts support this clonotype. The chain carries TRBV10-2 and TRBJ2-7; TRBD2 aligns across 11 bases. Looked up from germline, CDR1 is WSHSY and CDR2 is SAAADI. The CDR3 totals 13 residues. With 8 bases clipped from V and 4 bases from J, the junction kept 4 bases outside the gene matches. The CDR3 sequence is CASGLAGTYEQYF. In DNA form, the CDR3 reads TGCGCCAGCGGACTAGCGGGTACTTACGAGCAGTACTTC.

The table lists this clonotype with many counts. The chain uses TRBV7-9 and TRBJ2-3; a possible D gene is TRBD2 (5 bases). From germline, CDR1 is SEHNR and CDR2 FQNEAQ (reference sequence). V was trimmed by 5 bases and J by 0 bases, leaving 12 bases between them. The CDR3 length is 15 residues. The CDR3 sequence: CASSVGLLSTDTQYF. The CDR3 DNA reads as TGTGCCAGCAGCGTCGGACTCCTGAGCACAGATACGCAGTATTTT.

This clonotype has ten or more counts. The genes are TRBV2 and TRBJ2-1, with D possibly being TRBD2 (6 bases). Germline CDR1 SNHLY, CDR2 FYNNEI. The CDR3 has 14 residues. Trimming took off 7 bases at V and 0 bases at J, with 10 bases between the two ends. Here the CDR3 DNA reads TGTGCCAGCATAGCGGCTCTCTCCTACAATGAGCAGTTCTTC. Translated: CASIAALSYNEQFF.

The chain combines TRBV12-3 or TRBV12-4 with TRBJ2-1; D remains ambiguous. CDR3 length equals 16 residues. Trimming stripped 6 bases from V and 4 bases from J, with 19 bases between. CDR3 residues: CASSSRPPSGYNEQFF. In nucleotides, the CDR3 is TGTGCCAGCAGCTCCAGACCTCCCAGTGGGTACAATGAGCAGTTCTTC.

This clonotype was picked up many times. CDR3 sequence (DNA): TGTGCCAGCAGTTTAGTCGAGGGGGCGAGTGAAGCTTTCTTT. Translating gives CASSLVEGASEAFF. The chain carries TRBV12-3 or TRBV12-4 and TRBJ1-1; 7 positions match TRBD1. Losses at the gene ends were 1 base for V and 7 bases for J; bases not matched to a gene: 6. The CDR3 has 14 amino acids.

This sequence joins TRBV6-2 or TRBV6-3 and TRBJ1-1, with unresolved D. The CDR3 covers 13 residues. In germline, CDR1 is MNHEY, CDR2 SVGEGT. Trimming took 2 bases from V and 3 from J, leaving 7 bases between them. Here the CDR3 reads CASSYQAHTEAFF. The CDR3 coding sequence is TGTGCCAGCAGTTACCAGGCGCACACTGAAGCTTTCTTT.

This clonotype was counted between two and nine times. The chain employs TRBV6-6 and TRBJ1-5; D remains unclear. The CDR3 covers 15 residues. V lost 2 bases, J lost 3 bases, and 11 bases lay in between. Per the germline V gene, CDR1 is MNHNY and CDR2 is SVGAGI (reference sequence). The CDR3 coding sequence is TGTGCCAGCAGTTACAACCGAAAGGACAATCAGCCCCAGCATTTT. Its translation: CASSYNRKDNQPQHF.

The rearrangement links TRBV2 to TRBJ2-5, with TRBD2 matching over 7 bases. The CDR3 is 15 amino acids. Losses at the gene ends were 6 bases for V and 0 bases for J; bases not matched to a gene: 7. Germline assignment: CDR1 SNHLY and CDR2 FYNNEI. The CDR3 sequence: CASRGGGRDQETQYF. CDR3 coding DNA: TGTGCCAGCAGGGGGGGGGGGAGGGACCAAGAGACCCAGTACTTC. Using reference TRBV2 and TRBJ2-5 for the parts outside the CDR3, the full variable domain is EPEVTQTPSHQVTQMGQEVILRCVPISNHLYFYWYRQILGQKVEFLVSFYNNEISEKSEIFDDQFSVERPDGSNFTLKIRSTKLEDSAMYFCASRGGGRDQETQYFGPGTRLLVL.

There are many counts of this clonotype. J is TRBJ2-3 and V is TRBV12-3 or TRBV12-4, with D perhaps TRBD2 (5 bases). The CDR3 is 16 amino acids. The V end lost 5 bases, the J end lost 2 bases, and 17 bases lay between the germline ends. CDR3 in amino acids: CASSLPSRDFTDTQYF. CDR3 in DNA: TGTGCCAGCAGTCTCCCGTCTCGGGATTTCACAGATACGCAGTATTTT.

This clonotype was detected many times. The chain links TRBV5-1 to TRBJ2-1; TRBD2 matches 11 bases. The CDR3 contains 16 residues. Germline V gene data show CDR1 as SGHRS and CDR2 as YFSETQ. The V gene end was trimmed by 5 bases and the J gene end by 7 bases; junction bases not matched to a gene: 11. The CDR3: CASSRTSGRRRNEQFF. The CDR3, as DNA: TGCGCCAGCAGTCGGACTAGCGGGCGGAGGAGGAATGAGCAGTTCTTC. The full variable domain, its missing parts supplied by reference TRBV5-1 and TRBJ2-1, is KAGVTQTPRYLIKTRGQQVTLSCSPISGHRSVSWYQQTPGQGLQFLFEYFSETQRNKGNFPGRFSGRQFSNSRSEMNVSTLELGDSALYLCASSRTSGRRRNEQFFGPGTRLTVL.

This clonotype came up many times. The CDR3 DNA follows: TGCAGTGCTAGACTAGCGGGAGCAGAGGAGCAGTACTTC. Translating it yields CSARLAGAEEQYF. The chain joins TRBV20-1 to TRBJ2-7; 10 bases map to TRBD2. Germline loops: CDR1 DFQATT, CDR2 SNEGSKA (reference sequence). This CDR3 has 13 residues. V trimming: 2 bases; J trimming: 7 bases; junction bases outside the gene matches: 5.

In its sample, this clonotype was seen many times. The CDR3 DNA is TGTGCCAGCAGCCAATCGACCAACTATGGCTACACCTTC. Protein: CASSQSTNYGYTF. V is TRBV12-3 or TRBV12-4 and J is TRBJ1-2; no definite D call. The ends were cut back, 6 bases at V and 2 bases at J, with 10 bases in the middle. This CDR3 comprises 13 residues.

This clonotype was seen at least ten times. The CDR3 loop reads CASSASRPNTGELFF. CDR3 DNA: TGTGCCAGCAGTGCTAGTCGACCTAACACCGGGGAGCTGTTTTTT. The chain carries TRBV2 and TRBJ2-2; D remains unclear. Trimming took off 4 bases at V and 2 bases at J, with 11 bases between the two ends. The CDR3 loop spans 15 amino acids. Germline V gives CDR1 SNHLY, CDR2 FYNNEI.

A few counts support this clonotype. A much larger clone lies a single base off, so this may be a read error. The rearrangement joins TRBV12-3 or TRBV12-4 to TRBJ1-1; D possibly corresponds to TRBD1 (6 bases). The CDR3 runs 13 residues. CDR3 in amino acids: CASRYREAAEALF. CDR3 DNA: TGTGCCAGCAGGTACAGGGAGGCGGCTGAAGCTCTCTTT.

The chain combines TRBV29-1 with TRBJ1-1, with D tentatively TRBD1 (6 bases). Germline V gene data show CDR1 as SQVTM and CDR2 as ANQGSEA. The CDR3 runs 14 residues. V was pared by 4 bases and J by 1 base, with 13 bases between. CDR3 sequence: CSVGSGHKNTEAFF. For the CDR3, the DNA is TGCAGCGTTGGTTCGGGACACAAGAACACTGAAGCTTTCTTT. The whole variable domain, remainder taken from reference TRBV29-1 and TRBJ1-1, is SAVISQKPSRDICQRGTSLTIQCQVDSQVTMMFWYRQQPGQSLTLIATANQGSEATYESGFVIDKFPISRPNLTFSTLTVSNMSPEDSSIYLCSVGSGHKNTEAFFGQGTRLTVV.

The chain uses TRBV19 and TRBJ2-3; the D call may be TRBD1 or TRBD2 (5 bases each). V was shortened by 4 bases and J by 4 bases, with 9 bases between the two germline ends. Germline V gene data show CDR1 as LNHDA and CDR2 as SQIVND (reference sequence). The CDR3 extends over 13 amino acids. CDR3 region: CASSSRGADTQYF. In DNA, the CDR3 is TGTGCCAGTAGTAGTCGAGGGGCAGATACGCAGTATTTT.

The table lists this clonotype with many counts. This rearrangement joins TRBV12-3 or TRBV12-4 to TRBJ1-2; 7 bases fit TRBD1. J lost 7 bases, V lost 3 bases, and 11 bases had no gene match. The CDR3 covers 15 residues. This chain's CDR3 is CASSFGGTVLRGYTF. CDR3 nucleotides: TGTGCCAGCAGTTTTGGAGGGACAGTCCTTCGTGGCTACACCTTC.

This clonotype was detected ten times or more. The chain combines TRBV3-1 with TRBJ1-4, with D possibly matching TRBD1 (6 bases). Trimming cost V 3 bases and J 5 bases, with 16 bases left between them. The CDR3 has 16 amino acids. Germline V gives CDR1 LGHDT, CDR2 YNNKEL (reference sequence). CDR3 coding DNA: TGTGCCAGCAGCCAGCCTACGGACAGCCTAAATGAAAAACTGTTTTTT. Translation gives CASSQPTDSLNEKLFF.